A selection of T cell receptor beta chains follows, all from one sample in a study of PD-L1 blockade in urothelial cancer. Repertoires were generated with immunoSEQ multiplex PCR, while TCRdb's copy carries only in-frame clones and drops some. The data show under 55,000 clones, around 82% seen once. The sequenced sample was PBMCs, obtained around atezolizumab (anti-PD-L1) treatment. The receptors shown here come from a man aged 35-49 years with urothelial cancer. The CDR3 runs from the conserved cysteine through the conserved F or W. Each record gives: V gene, D gene, clone size, J gene, CDR3 DNA, CDR3 protein. D genes are given only for firm matches. Not every row has a clone size; where given, it reads once, few, many or a size class.

V gene: TRBV2
D gene: .
clone size: few
J gene: TRBJ1-5
CDR3 DNA: TGTGCCAGCAGTGACGGCAGAGGGGGTCAGCCCCAGCATTTT
CDR3 protein: CASSDGRGGQPQHF

V gene: TRBV18
D gene: .
clone size: few
J gene: TRBJ1-3
CDR3 DNA: TGTGCCAGCTCACCCGGGGACTCTGGAAACACCATATATTTT
CDR3 protein: CASSPGDSGNTIYF

V gene: TRBV28
D gene: .
clone size: .
J gene: TRBJ2-7
CDR3 DNA: TGTGCCAGCAGTTTAGAGTACGAGCAGTACTTC
CDR3 protein: CASSLEYEQYF

V gene: TRBV11-3
D gene: .
clone size: once
J gene: TRBJ2-5
CDR3 DNA: TGTGCCAGCAGCTTAGATTCCGACTGCGCCCAGGGGGAGACCCAGTACTTC
CDR3 protein: CASSLDSDCAQGETQYF

V gene: TRBV4-2
D gene: .
clone size: .
J gene: TRBJ2-3
CDR3 DNA: TGTGCCAGCAGCCAAGACCTGACTAAAGATACGCAGTATTTT
CDR3 protein: CASSQDLTKDTQYF

V gene: TRBV5-1
D gene: .
clone size: .
J gene: TRBJ2-2
CDR3 DNA: TGCGCCAGCAGCTTACTCTCGGGGACCGGGGAGCTGTTTTTT
CDR3 protein: CASSLLSGTGELFF

V gene: TRBV28
D gene: TRBD2
clone size: .
J gene: TRBJ2-3
CDR3 DNA: TGTGCCAGCAGTTTAGCGGGAGGGCCCGGAGATACGCAGTATTTT
CDR3 protein: CASSLAGGPGDTQYF

V gene: TRBV7-3
D gene: TRBD2
clone size: .
J gene: TRBJ2-1
CDR3 DNA: TGTGCCAGCAGTCCTCAGGGAGGGTCCTACAATGAGCAGTTCTTC
CDR3 protein: CASSPQGGSYNEQFF

V gene: TRBV27
D gene: TRBD1
clone size: .
J gene: TRBJ1-2
CDR3 DNA: TGTGCCAGCAGTCGACAGGGCTTTGGCTACACCTTC
CDR3 protein: CASSRQGFGYTF

V gene: TRBV9
D gene: .
clone size: .
J gene: TRBJ1-5
CDR3 DNA: TGTGCCAGCAGCGCCCGTCCCGGAGAGGGTCAGCCCCAGCATTTT
CDR3 protein: CASSARPGEGQPQHF

V gene: TRBV6-6
D gene: .
clone size: .
J gene: TRBJ1-2
CDR3 DNA: TGTGCCAGCACTGGAGCGGCGGGTGGCTACACCTTC
CDR3 protein: CASTGAAGGYTF

V gene: TRBV5-5
D gene: .
clone size: .
J gene: TRBJ1-1
CDR3 DNA: TGTGCCAGCAGCTTGGTTCTGGGGGGGAACACTGAAGCTTTCTTT
CDR3 protein: CASSLVLGGNTEAFF

V gene: TRBV29-1
D gene: TRBD1
clone size: .
J gene: TRBJ2-1
CDR3 DNA: TGCGCGAGGAAGTGGGACAGGGGAGGGAATGAGCAGTTCTTC
CDR3 protein: CARKWDRGGNEQFF

V gene: TRBV30
D gene: .
clone size: .
J gene: TRBJ1-4
CDR3 DNA: TGTGCCTGGAGTGAGAGTCGGGGGTCTAATGAAAAACTGTTTTTT
CDR3 protein: CAWSESRGSNEKLFF

V gene: TRBV7-9
D gene: .
clone size: once
J gene: TRBJ2-7
CDR3 DNA: TGTGCCAGCAGCGCTCCGGGGGACTCCTACGAGCAGTACTTC
CDR3 protein: CASSAPGDSYEQYF

V gene: TRBV7-8
D gene: TRBD2
clone size: few
J gene: TRBJ2-1
CDR3 DNA: TGTGCCAGCGTCCTAAGGGAGCGGGAGAGAATTTACAACAATGAGCAGTTCTTC
CDR3 protein: CASVLRERERIYNNEQFF